What follows is one T cell receptor (beta chain) and its context. What it binds is unknown. The sample originates from a study of siplizumab effects on memory and regulatory T cells. Study-wide results and limits: Proof of suppressive function in proliferating Tregs from siplizumab cultures was not established. Sequences below about 10^-5 frequency were poorly captured, and few alloreactive clones mapped to unstimulated subsets.

TCR templates, 75,000 to 100,000 per sample, were assayed. Sequencing was performed with immunoSEQ multiplex PCR; in TCRdb, only in-frame clones are kept and a portion is missing. The sample holds about 120,000 clones, 90% to 95% seen once. The CDR3 consists of 13 residues. Deletions cut 2 bases from V and 2 bases from J, with 5 bases between. CDR1 is SGHRS, CDR2 YFSETQ, per germline. The source of this sequence is a human donor in good health. The chain combines TRBV5-1 with TRBJ1-3; no clear D. Sequencing was performed on non-Treg CD4+ T cells sorted from blood. The CDR3 sequence: CASSFSAGNTIYF. The CDR3 nucleotides are TGCGCCAGCAGCTTTTCGGCTGGAAACACCATATATTTT.